This T cell receptor beta chain originates from a study of memory CD4+ T cells and cytomegalovirus serostatus. Single viable CD3+CD4+CD8-CD45RO+ cells were sorted as the memory CD4+ T cells. In the original workflow: Out-of-frame sequences were removed, leaving 2,204,828 distinct TCRbeta sequences. Data came from immunoSEQ multiplex PCR; TCRdb stores just in-frame clones and leaves some out. V and J calls and clone size are given by that table; D and trimming were obtained from the DNA. The sample consists of around 61,000 clones, around 80% of them appearing once. The CDR3 has 15 residues. CDR1 and CDR2 from the germline V gene are MDHEN and SYDVKM. V shed 3 bases and J 10 bases; nucleotides not matched to a gene: 9.

This receptor was taken from an adult in good health and CMV-seronegative. V and J are TRBV28 and TRBJ1-6; TRBD1 agrees at 7 bases. The sample was memory CD4+ T cells from blood. CDR3 protein: CASSFIGTATSPLHF. The CDR3 DNA follows: TGTGCCAGCAGTTTCATAGGGACAGCTACCTCACCCCTCCACTTT.